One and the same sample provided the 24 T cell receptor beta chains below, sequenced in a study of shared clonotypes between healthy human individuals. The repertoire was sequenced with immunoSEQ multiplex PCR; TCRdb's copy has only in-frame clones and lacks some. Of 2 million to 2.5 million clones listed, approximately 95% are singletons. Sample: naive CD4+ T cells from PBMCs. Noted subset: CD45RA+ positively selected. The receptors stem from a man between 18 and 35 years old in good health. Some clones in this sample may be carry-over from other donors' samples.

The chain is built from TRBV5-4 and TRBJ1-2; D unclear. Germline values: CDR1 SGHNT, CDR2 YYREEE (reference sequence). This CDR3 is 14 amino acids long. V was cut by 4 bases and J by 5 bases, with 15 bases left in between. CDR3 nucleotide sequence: TGTGCCAGCAGCCGCGCCGGAGGAGGTTATGGCTACACCTTC. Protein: CASSRAGGGYGYTF. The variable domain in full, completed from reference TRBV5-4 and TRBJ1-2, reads ETGVTQSPTHLIKTRGQQVTLRCSSQSGHNTVSWYQQALGQGPQFIFQYYREEENGRGNFPPRFSGLQFPNYSSELNVNALELDDSALYLCASSRAGGGYGYTFGSGTRLTVV.

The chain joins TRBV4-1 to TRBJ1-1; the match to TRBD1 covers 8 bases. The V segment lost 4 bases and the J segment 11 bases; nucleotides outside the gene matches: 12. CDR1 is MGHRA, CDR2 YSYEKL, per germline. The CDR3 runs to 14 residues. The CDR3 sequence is CASSLDDRGREAFF. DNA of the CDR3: TGCGCCAGCAGCCTTGATGACAGGGGACGAGAGGCTTTCTTT.

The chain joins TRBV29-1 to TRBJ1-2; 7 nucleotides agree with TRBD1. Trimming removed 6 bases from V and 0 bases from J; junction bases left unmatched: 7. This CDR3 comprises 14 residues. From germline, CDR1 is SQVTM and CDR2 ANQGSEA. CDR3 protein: CSVVPTGANYGYTF. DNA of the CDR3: TGCAGCGTCGTTCCCACAGGGGCTAACTATGGCTACACCTTC.

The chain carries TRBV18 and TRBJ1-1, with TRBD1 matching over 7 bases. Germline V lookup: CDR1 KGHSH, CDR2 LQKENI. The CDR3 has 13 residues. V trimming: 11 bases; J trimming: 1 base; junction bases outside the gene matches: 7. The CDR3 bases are TGTGCCGGACACGAGGGGGCGAACACTGAAGCTTTCTTT. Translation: CAGHEGANTEAFF.

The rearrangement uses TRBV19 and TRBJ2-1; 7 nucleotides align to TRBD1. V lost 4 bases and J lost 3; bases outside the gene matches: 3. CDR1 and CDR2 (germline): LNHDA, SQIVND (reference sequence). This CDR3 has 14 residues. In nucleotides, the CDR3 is TGTGCCAGTAGTAGACAGGGTATCTACAATGAGCAGTTCTTC. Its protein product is CASSRQGIYNEQFF.

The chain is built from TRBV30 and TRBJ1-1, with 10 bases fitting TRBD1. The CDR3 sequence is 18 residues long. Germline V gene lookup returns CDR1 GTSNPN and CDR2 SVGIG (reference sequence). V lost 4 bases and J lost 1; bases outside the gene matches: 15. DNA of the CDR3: TGTGCCTGGACCAAAGGGACAGGGGCAGGGGAGTGGAACACTGAAGCTTTCTTT. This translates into CAWTKGTGAGEWNTEAFF.

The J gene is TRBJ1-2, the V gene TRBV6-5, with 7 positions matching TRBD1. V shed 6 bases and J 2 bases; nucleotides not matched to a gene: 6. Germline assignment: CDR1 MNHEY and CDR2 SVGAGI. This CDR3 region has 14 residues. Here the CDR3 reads CASSKGQRNYGYTF. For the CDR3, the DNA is TGTGCCAGCAGCAAGGGACAGAGAAACTATGGCTACACCTTC.

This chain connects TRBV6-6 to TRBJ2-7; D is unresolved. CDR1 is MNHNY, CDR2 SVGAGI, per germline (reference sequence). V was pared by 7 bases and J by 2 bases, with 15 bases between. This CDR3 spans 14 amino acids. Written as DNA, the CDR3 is TGTGCCAGCAACTCCGCCCCGGTTACCTACGAGCAGTACTTC. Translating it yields CASNSAPVTYEQYF.

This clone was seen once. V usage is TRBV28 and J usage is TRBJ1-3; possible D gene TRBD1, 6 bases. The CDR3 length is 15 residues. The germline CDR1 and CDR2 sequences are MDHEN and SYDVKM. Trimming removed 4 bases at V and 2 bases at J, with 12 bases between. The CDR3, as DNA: TGTGCCAGCAGTTCCCCCCCAGGGGCTGGAAACACCATATATTTT. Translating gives CASSSPPGAGNTIYF.

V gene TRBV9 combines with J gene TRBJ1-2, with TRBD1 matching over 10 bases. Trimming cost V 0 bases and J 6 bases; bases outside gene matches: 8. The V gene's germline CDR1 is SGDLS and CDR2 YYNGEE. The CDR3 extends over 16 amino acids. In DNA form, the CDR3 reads TGTGCCAGCAGCGTAGATTCGGGACAGGGGTTTGATGGCTACACCTTC. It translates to CASSVDSGQGFDGYTF.

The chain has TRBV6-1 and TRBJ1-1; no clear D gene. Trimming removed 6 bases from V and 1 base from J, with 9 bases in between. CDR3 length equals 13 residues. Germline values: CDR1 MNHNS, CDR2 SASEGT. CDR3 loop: CASSFTENTEAFF. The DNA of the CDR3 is TGTGCCAGCAGCTTCACAGAGAACACTGAAGCTTTCTTT.

This chain's CDR3 is CASSVDGGRAGNEQFF. The CDR3 DNA is TGTGCCAGCAGCGTAGATGGCGGGAGGGCCGGCAATGAGCAGTTCTTC. The V and J genes are TRBV9 and TRBJ2-1; the match to TRBD2 covers 9 bases. The CDR3 has 16 amino acids. Germline lookup yields CDR1 SGDLS and CDR2 YYNGEE. With V trimmed by 0 bases and J by 6 bases, 7 bases remained unmatched.

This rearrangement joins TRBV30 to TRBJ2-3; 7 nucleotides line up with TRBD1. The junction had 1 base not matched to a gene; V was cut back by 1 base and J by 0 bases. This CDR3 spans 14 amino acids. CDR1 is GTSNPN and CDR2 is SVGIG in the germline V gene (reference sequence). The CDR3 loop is CAWSAGQSTDTQYF. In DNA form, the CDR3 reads TGTGCCTGGAGTGCGGGACAGAGCACAGATACGCAGTATTTT.

The CDR3 nucleotides are TGCAGCGTGGTCACTAGCGGGAAGCTAGATGAGCAGTTCTTC. It translates to CSVVTSGKLDEQFF. This chain links TRBV29-1 with TRBJ2-1, with 10 bases aligning to TRBD2. In germline, CDR1 is SQVTM, CDR2 ANQGSEA. J lost 8 bases, V lost 6 bases, and 10 bases had no gene match. This CDR3 contains 14 residues.

The CDR3 sequence is CASSPNSGNTIYF. Here the CDR3 DNA reads TGTGCCAGCAGCCCGAACTCTGGAAACACCATATATTTT. V gene TRBV7-9 combines with J gene TRBJ1-3; D call uncertain. V lost 5 bases, J lost 0 bases, and 5 bases lay in between. CDR3 size: 13 residues. Germline CDR1 SEHNR, CDR2 FQNEAQ (reference sequence).

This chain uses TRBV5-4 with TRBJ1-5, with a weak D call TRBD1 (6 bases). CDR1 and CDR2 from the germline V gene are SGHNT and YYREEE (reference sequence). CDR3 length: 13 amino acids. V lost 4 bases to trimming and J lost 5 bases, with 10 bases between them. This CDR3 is CASSQQGDQPQHF. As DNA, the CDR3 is TGTGCCAGCAGCCAACAGGGAGATCAGCCCCAGCATTTT.

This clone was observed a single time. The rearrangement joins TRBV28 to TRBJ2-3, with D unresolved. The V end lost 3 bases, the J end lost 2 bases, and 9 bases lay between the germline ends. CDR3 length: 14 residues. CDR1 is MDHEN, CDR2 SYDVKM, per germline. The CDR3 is CASSLSPYTDTQYF. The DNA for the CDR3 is TGTGCCAGCAGTTTGTCTCCATACACAGATACGCAGTATTTT.

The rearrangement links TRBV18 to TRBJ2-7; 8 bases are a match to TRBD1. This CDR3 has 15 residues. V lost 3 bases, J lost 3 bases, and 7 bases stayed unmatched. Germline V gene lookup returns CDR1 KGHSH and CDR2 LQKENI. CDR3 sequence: CASSPMTGEYYEQYF. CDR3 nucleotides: TGTGCCAGCTCACCCATGACAGGGGAGTACTACGAGCAGTACTTC.

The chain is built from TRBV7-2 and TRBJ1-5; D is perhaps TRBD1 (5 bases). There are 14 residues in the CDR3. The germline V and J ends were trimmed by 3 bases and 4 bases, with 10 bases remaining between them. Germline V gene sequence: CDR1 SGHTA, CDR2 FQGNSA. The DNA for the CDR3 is TGTGCCAGCAGCTTCCCGGACAAGAATCAGCCCCAGCATTTT. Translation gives CASSFPDKNQPQHF.

The CDR3 nucleotides read TGTGCCAGCAGCTCTCCTCCGGGACTAGCGCGCACAGATACGCAGTATTTT. It codes for CASSSPPGLARTDTQYF. The genes are TRBV7-2 and TRBJ2-3; 10 positions agree with TRBD2. V lost 4 bases to trimming and J lost 1 base; unmatched junction nucleotides: 8. CDR3 length: 17 amino acids. Germline CDR1 reads SGHTA; CDR2 reads FQGNSA.

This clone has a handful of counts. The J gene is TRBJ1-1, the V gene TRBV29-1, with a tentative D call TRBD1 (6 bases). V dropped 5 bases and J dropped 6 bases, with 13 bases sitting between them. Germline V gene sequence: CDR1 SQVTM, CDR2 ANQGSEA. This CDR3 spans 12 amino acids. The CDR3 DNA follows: TGCAGCGTTACGCAGGGGAGCGCTGAAGCTTTCTTT. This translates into CSVTQGSAEAFF.

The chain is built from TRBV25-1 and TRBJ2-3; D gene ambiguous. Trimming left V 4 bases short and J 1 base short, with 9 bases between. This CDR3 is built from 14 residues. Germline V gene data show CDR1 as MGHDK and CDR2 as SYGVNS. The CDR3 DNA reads TGTGCCAGCAGTGCCAGCGCCCGCACAGATACGCAGTATTTT. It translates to CASSASARTDTQYF.

CDR3 nucleotide sequence: TGTGCCAGTAGTATCTCCCTTGGGGGACCCTACAATGAGCAGTTCTTC. As protein: CASSISLGGPYNEQFF. The chain combines TRBV19 with TRBJ2-1; tentatively, D is TRBD1 or TRBD2 (5 bases each). The germline CDR1 and CDR2 sequences are LNHDA and SQIVND (reference sequence). This CDR3 is 16 amino acids long. Trimming stripped 3 bases from V and 2 bases from J, with 14 bases between.

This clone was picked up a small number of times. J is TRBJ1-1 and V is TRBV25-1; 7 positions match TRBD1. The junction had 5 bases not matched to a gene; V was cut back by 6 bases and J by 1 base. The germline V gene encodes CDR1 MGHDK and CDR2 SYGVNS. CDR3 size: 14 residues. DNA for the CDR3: TGTGCCAGCAGGTTGACAGGGAGGAACACTGAAGCTTTCTTT. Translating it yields CASRLTGRNTEAFF.